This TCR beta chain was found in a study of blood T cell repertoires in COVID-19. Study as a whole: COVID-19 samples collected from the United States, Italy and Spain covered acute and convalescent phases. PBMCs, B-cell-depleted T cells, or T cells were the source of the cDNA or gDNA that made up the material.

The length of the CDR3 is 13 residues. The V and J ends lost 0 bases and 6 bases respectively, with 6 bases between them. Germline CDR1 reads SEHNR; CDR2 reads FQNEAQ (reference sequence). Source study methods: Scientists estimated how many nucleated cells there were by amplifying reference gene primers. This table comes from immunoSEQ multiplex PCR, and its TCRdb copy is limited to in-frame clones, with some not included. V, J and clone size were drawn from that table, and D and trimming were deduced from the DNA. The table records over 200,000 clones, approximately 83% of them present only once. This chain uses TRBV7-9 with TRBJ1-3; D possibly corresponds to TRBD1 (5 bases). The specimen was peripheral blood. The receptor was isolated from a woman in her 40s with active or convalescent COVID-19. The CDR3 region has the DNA TGTGCCAGCAGCTTAGCAGGGGTAAACACCATATATTTT. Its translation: CASSLAGVNTIYF.